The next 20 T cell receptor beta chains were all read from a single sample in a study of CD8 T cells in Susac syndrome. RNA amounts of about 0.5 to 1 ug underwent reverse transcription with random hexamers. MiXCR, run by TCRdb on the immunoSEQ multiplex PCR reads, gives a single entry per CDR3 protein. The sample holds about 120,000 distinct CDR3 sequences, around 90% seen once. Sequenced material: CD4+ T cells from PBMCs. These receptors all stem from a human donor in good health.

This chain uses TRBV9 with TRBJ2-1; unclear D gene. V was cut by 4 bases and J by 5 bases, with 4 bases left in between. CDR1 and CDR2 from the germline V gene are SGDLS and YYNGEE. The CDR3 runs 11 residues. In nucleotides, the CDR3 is TGTGCCAGCAGCTCAAACAATGAGCAGTTCTTC. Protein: CASSSNNEQFF.

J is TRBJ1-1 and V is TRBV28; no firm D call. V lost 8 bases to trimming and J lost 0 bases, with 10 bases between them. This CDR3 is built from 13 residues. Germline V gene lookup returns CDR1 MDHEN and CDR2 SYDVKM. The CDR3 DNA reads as TGTGCCAGCTATGGAAGTGTGAACACTGAAGCTTTCTTT. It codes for CASYGSVNTEAFF.

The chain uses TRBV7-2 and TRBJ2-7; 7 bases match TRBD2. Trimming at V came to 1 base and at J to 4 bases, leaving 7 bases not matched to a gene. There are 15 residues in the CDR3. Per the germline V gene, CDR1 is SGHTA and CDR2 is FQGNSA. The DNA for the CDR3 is TGTGCCAGCAGCTTAGGTGGCGGGAGTATTTACGAGCAGTACTTC. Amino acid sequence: CASSLGGGSIYEQYF.

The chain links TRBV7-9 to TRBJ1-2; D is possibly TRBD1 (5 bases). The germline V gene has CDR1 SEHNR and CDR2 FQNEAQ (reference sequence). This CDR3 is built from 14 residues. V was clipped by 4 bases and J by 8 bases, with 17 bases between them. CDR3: CASSYAGTRGGYTF. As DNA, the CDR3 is TGTGCCAGCAGCTACGCGGGCACGAGGGGCGGCTACACCTTC.

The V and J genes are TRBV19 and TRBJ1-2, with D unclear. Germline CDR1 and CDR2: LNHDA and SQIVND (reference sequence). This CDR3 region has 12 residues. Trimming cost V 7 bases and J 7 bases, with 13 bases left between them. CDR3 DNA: TGTGCCAGTATAGGGCCAGGCTCTGGCTACACCTTC. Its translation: CASIGPGSGYTF.

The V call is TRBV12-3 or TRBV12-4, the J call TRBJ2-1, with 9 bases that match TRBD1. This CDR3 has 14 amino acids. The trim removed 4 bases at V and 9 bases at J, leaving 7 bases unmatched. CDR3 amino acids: CASSSGTGTSEQFF. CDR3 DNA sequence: TGTGCCAGCAGTTCCGGGACAGGGACGAGTGAGCAGTTCTTC.

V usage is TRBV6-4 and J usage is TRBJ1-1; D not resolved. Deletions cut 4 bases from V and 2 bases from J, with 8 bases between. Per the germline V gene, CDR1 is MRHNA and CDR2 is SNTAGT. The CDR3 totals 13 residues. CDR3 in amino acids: CASSVKTNTEAFF. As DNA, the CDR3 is TGTGCCAGCAGTGTTAAGACAAACACTGAAGCTTTCTTT.

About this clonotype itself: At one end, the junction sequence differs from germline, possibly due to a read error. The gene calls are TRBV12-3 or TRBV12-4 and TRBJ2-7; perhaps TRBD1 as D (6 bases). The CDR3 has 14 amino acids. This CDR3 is CASSLSEGSGERYF. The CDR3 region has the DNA TGTGCCAGCAGTCTAAGCGAGGGGTCAGGGGAGCGGTACTTC.

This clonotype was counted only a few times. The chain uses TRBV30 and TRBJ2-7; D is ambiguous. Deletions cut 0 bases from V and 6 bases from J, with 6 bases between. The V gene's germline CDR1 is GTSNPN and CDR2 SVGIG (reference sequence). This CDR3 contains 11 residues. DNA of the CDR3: TGTGCCTGGAGTGTAGGGTCCGAGCAGTACTTC. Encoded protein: CAWSVGSEQYF.

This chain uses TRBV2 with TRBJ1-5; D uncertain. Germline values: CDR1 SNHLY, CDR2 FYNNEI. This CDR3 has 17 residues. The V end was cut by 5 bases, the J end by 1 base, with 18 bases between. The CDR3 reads CASSRYTVGGSNQPQHF. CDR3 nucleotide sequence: TGTGCCAGCAGTAGGTATACGGTTGGCGGGAGCAATCAGCCCCAGCATTTT. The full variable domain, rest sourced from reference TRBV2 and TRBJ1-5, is EPEVTQTPSHQVTQMGQEVILRCVPISNHLYFYWYRQILGQKVEFLVSFYNNEISEKSEIFDDQFSVERPDGSNFTLKIRSTKLEDSAMYFCASSRYTVGGSNQPQHFGDGTRLSIL.

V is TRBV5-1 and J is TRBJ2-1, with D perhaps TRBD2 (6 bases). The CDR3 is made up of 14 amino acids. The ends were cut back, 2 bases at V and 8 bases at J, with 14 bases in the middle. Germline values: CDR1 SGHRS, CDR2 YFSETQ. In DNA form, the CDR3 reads TGCGCCAGCAGCTTCTCGCCTAGCGAGGATGAGCAGTTCTTC. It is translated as CASSFSPSEDEQFF.

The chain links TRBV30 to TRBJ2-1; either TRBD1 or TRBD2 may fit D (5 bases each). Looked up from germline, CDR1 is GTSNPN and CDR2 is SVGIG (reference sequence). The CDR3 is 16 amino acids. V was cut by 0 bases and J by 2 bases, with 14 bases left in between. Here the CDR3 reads CAWSVLFGTAYNEQFF. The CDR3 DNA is TGTGCCTGGAGTGTCCTATTCGGGACCGCCTACAATGAGCAGTTCTTC.

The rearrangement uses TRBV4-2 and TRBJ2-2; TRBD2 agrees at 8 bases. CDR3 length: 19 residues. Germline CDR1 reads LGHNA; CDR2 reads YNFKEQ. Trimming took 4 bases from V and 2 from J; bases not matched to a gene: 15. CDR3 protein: CASSPHSYPLAGNTGELFF. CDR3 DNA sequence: TGTGCCAGCAGCCCCCACTCCTACCCCCTAGCGGGCAACACCGGGGAGCTGTTTTTT.

This CDR3 is CASSKGQSYTGELFF. CDR3 DNA: TGTGCCAGCAGCAAAGGACAGAGTTACACCGGGGAGCTGTTTTTT. V and J are TRBV5-5 and TRBJ2-2; tentatively, D is TRBD1 (6 bases). Germline values: CDR1 SGHKS, CDR2 YYEKEE (reference sequence). This CDR3 comprises 15 residues. V was cut by 4 bases and J by 3 bases, with 13 bases left in between.

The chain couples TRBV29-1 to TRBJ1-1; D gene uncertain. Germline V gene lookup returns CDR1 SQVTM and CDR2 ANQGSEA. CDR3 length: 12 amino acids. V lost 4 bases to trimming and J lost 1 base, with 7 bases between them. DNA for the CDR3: TGCAGCGTTGGGCAGCCGAACACTGAAGCTTTCTTT. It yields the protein CSVGQPNTEAFF.

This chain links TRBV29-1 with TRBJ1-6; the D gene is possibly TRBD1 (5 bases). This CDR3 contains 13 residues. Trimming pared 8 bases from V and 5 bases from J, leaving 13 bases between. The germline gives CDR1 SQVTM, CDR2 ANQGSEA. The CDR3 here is CSPGRQHNSPLHF. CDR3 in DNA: TGCAGCCCGGGGCGCCAGCATAATTCACCCCTCCACTTT.

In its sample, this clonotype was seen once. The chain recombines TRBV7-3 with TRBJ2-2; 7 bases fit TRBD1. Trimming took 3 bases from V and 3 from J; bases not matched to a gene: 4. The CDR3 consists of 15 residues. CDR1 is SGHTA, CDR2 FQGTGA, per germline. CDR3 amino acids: CASSFRQGDTGELFF. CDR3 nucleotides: TGTGCCAGCAGCTTCCGACAGGGCGACACCGGGGAGCTGTTTTTT.

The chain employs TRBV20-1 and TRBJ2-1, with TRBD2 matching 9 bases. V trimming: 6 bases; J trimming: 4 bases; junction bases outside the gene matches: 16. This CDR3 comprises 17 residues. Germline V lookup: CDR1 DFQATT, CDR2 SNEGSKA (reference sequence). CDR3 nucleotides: TGCAGTGCGAGACAATTAGCGGGAGCCTCCTTATACAATGAGCAGTTCTTC. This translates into CSARQLAGASLYNEQFF.

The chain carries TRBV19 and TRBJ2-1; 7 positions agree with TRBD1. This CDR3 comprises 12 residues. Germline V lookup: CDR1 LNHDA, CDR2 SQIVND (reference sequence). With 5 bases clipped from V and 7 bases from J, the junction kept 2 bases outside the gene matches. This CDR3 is CASSVQGNEQFF. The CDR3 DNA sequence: TGTGCCAGTAGTGTACAGGGGAATGAGCAGTTCTTC.

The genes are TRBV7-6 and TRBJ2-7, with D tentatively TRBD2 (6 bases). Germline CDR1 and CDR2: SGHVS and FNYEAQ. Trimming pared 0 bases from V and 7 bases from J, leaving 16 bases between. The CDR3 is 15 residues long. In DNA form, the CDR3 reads TGTGCCAGCAGCTTAGCGGGGGGTACGGGTCGGGAGCAGTACTTC. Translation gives CASSLAGGTGREQYF.